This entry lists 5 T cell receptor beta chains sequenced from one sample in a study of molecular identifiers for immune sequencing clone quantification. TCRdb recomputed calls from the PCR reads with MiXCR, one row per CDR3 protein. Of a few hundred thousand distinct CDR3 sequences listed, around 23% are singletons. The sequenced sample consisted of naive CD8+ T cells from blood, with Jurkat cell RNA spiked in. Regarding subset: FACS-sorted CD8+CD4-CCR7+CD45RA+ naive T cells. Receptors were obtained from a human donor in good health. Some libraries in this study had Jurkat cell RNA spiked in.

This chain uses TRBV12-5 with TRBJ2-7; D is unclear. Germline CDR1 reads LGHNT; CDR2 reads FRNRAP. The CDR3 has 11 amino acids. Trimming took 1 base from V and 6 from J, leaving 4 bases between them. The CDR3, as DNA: TGTGCTAGTGGTTTGGGACCCGAGCAGTACTTC. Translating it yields CASGLGPEQYF.

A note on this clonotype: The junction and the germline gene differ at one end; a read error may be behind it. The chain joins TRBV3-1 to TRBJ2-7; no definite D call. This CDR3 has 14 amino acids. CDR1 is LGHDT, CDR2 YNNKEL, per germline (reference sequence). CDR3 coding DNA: TGTGCCAGCAGCCAAGGTTGGATCAAGACACCCCCCCTCTTC. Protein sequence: CASSQGWIKTPPLF.

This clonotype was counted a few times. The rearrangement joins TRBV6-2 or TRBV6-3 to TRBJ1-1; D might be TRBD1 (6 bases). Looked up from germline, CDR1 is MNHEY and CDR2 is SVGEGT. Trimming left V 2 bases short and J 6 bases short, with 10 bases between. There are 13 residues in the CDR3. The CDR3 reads CASSYGGAAEAFF. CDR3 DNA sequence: TGTGCCAGCAGTTACGGGGGGGCCGCTGAAGCTTTCTTT.

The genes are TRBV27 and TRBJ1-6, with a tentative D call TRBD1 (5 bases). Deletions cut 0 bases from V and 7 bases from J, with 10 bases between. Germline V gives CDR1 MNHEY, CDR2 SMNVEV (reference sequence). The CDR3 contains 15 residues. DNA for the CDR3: TGTGCCAGCAGTTTATCGGCCAGGGCCAATTCACCCCTCCACTTT. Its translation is CASSLSARANSPLHF.

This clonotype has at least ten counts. The CDR3 reads CASSHQWDRLGETQYF. The DNA for the CDR3 is TGCGCCAGCAGCCACCAATGGGACCGGCTGGGAGAGACCCAGTACTTC. The genes are TRBV4-3 and TRBJ2-5; D could derive from TRBD1 or TRBD2 (5 bases each). CDR1 is LGHNA, CDR2 YSLEER, per germline. V dropped 3 bases and J dropped 4 bases, with 18 bases sitting between them. This CDR3 is 16 amino acids long.